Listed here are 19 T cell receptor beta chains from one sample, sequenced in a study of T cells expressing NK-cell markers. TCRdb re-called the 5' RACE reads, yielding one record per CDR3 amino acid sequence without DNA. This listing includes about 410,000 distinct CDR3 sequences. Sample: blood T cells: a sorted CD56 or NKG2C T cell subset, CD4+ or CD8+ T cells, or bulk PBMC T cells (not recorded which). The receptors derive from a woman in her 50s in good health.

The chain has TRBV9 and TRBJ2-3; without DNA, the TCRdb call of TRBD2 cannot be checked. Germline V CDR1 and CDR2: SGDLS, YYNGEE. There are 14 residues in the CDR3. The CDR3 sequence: CASSVSGSTDTQYF.

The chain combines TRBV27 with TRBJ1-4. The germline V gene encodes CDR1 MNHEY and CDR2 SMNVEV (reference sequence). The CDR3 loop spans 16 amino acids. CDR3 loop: CASRQLQVATNEKLFF. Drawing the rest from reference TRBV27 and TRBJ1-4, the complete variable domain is EAQVTQNPRYLITVTGKKLTVTCSQNMNHEYMSWYRQDPGLGLRQIYYSMNVEVTDKGDVPEGYKVSRKEKRNFPLILESPSPNQTSLYFCASRQLQVATNEKLFFGSGTQLSVL.

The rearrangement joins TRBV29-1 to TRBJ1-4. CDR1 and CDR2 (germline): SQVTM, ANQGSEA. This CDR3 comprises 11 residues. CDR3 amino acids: CSDGGAEKLFF.

The CDR3: CASSLRLGVGEQFF. The chain uses TRBV7-8 and TRBJ2-1; TCRdb indicates TRBD2, and absent DNA this call remains unverified. CDR1 is SGHVS, CDR2 FQNEAQ, per germline. This CDR3 comprises 14 residues.

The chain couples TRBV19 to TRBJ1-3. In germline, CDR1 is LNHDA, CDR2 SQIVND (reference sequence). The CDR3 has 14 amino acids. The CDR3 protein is CASSIQGTGNTIYF.

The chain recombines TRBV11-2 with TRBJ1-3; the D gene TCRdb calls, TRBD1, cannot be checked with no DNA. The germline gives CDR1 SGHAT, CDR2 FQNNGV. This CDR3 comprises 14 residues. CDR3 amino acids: CASSPGTGGDTIYF. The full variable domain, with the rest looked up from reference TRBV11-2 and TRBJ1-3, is EAGVAQSPRYKIIEKRQSVAFWCNPISGHATLYWYQQILGQGPKLLIQFQNNGVVDDSQLPKDRFSAERLKGVDSTLKIQPAKLEDSAVYLCASSPGTGGDTIYFGEGSWLTVV.

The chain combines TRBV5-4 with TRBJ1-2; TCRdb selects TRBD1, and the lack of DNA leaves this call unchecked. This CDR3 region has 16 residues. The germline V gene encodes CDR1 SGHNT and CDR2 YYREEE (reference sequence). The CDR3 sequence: CASSSYWTEANYGYTF.

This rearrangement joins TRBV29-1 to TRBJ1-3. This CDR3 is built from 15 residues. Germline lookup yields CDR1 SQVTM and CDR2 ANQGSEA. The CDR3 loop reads CSVGGAGTSGNTIYF.

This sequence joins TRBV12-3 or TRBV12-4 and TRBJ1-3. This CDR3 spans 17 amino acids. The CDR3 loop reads CASSLWAGQGSGNTIYF.

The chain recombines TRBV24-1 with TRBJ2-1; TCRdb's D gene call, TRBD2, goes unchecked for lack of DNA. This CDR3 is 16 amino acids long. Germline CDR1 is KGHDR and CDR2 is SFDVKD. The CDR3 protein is CATSDPGLARDNEQFF.

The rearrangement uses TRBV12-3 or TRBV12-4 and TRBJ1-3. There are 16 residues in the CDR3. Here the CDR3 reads CASGRDTVISGNTIYF.

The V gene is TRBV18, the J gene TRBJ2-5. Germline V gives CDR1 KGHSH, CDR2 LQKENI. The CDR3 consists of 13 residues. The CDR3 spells CASSPDLGETQYF.

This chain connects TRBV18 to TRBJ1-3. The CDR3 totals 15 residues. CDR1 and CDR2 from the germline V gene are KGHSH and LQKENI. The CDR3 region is CASSPQDGPGNTIYF.

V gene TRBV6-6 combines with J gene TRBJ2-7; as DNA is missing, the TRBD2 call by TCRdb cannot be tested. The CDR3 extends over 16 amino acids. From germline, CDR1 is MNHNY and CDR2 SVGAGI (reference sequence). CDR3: CASSYPVGRRGSEQYF.

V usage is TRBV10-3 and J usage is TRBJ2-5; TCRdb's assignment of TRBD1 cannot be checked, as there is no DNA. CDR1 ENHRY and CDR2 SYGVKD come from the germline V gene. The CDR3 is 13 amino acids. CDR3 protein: CAISDNRAETQYF.

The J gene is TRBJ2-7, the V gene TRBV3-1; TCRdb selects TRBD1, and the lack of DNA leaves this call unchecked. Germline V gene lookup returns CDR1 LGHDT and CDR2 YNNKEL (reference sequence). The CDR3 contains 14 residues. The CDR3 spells CASSRTGGAYEQYF.

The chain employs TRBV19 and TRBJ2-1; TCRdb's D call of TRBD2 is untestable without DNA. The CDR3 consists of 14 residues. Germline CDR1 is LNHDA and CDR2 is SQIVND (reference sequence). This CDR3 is CASKGPSSYNEQFF.

The CDR3 loop reads CASSGGWESWNEQFF. This sequence joins TRBV9 and TRBJ2-1; as DNA is missing, the TRBD1 call by TCRdb cannot be tested. The germline gives CDR1 SGDLS, CDR2 YYNGEE. The CDR3 contains 15 residues.

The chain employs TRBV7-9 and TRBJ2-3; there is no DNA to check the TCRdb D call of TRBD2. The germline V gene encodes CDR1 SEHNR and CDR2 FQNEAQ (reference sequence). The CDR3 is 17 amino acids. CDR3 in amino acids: CASSDPVTSGPPDTQYF.